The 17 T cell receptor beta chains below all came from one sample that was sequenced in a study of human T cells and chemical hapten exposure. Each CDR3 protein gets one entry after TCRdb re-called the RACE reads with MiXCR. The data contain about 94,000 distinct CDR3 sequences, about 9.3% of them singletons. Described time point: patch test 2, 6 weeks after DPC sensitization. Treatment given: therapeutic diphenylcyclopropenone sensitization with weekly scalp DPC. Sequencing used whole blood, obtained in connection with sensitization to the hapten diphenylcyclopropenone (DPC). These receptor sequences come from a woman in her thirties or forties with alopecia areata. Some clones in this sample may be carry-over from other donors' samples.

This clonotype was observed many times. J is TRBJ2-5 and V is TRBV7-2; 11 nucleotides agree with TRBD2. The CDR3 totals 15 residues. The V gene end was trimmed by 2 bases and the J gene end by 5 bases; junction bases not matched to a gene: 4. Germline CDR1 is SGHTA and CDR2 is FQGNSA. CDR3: CASSLRTSGSETQYF. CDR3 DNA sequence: TGTGCCAGCAGCTTACGCACTAGCGGGAGTGAGACCCAGTACTTC.

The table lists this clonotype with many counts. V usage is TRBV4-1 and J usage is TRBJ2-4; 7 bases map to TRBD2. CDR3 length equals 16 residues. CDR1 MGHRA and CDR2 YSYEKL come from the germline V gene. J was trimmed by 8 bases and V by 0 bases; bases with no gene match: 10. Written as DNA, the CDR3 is TGCGCCAGCAGCCAAGACGGACTAGGAAGTTGGGACATTCAGTACTTC. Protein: CASSQDGLGSWDIQYF.

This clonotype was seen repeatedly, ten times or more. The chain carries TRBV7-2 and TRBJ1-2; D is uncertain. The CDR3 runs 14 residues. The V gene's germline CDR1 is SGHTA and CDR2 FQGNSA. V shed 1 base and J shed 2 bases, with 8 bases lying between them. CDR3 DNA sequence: TGTGCCAGCAGCTTAGTGGCAGCGAACTATGGCTACACCTTC. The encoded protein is CASSLVAANYGYTF.

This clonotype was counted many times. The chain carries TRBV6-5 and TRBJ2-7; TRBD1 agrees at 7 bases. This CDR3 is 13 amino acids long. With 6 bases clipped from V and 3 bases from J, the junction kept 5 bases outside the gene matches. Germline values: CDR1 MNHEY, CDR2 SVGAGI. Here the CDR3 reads CASRPTGIYEQYF. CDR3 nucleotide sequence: TGTGCCAGCAGACCGACAGGGATCTACGAGCAGTACTTC.

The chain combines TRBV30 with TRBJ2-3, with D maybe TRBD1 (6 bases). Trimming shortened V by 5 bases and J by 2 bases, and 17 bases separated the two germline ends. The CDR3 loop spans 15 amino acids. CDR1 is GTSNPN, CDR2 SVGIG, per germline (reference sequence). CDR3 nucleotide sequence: TGTGCCTGGGTCCCCCGGGACACTTTCACAGATACGCAGTATTTT. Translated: CAWVPRDTFTDTQYF.

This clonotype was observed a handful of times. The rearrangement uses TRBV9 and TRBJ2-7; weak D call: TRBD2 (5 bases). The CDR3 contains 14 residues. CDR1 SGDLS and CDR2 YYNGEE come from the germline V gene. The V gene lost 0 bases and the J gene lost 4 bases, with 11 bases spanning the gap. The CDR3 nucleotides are TGTGCCAGCAGCGTAGATGCGACGGGATACGAGCAGTACTTC. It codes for CASSVDATGYEQYF.

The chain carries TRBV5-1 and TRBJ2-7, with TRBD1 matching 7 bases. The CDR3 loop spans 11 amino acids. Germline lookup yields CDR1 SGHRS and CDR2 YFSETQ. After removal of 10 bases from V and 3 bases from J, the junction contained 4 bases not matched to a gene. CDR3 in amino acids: CASRGFYEQYF. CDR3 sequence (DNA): TGCGCCTCCAGGGGGTTCTACGAGCAGTACTTC. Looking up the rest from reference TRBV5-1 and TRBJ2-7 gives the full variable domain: KAGVTQTPRYLIKTRGQQVTLSCSPISGHRSVSWYQQTPGQGLQFLFEYFSETQRNKGNFPGRFSGRQFSNSRSEMNVSTLELGDSALYLCASRGFYEQYFGPGTRLTVT.

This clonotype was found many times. The CDR3 DNA sequence: TGCAGCGTTAGGACAGGGAATGAGCAGTTCTTC. Translating it yields CSVRTGNEQFF. The genes are TRBV29-1 and TRBJ2-1; 8 positions match TRBD1. The V gene end was trimmed by 5 bases and the J gene end by 7 bases; junction bases not matched to a gene: 1. Looked up from germline, CDR1 is SQVTM and CDR2 is ANQGSEA. This CDR3 is 11 amino acids long.

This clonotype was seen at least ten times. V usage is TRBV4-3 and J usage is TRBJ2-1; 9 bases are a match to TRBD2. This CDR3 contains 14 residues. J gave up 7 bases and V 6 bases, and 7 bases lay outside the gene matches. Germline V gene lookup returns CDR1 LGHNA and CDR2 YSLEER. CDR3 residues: CASSKAGGGNEQFF. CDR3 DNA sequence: TGCGCCAGCAGTAAGGCGGGAGGGGGGAATGAGCAGTTCTTC.

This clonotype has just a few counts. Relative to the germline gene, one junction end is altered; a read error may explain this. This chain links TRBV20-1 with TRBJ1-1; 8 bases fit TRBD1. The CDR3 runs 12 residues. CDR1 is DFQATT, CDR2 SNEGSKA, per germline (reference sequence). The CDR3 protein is CSAGQGVTEVFF. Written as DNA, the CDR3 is TGCAGTGCCGGACAGGGAGTTACTGAAGTTTTCTTT.

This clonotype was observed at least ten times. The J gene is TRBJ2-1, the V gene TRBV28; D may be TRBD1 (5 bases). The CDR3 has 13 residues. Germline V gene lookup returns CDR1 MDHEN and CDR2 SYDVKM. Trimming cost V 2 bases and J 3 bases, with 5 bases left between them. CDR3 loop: CASSLDSYNEQFF. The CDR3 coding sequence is TGTGCCAGCAGTTTAGACAGCTACAATGAGCAGTTCTTC.

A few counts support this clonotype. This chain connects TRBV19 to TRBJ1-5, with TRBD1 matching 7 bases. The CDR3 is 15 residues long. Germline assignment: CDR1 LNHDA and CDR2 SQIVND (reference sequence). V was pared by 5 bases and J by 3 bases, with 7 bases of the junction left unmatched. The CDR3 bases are TGTGCCAGTAGTCTTCTCACAGGGGACAATCAGCCCCAGCATTTT. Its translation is CASSLLTGDNQPQHF.

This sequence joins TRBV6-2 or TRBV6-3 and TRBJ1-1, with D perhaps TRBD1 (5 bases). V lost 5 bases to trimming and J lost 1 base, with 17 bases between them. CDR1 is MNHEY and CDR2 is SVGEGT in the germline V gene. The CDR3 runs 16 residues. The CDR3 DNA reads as TGTGCCAGCAGTGCCCCGAGGGGCAGGGCGAACACTGAAGCTTTCTTT. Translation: CASSAPRGRANTEAFF.

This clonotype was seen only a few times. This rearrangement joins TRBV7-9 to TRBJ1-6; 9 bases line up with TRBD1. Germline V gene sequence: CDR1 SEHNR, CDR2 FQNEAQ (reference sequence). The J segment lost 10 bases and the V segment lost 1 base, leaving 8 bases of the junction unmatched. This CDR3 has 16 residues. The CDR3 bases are TGTGCCAGCAGCTTAGGAGGGACAGGGTACGAATCACCCCTCCACTTT. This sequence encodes CASSLGGTGYESPLHF. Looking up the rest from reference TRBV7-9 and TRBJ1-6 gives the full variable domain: DTGVSQNPRHKITKRGQNVTFRCDPISEHNRLYWYRQTLGQGPEFLTYFQNEAQLEKSRLLSDRFSAERPKGSFSTLEIQRTEQGDSAMYLCASSLGGTGYESPLHFGNGTRLTVT.

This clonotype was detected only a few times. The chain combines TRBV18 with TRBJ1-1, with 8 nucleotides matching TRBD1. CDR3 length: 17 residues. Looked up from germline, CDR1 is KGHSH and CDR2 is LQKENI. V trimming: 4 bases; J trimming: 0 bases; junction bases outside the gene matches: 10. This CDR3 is CASSRRGTGSMNTEAFF. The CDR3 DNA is TGTGCCAGCTCACGCCGTGGGACAGGAAGTATGAACACTGAAGCTTTCTTT.

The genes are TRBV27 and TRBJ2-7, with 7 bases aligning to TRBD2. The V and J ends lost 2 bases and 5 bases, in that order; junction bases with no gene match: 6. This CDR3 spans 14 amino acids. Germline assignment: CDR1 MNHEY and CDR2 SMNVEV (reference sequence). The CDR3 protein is CASSLGTTPNEQYF. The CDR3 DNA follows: TGTGCCAGCAGTTTAGGGACTACTCCTAACGAGCAGTACTTC.

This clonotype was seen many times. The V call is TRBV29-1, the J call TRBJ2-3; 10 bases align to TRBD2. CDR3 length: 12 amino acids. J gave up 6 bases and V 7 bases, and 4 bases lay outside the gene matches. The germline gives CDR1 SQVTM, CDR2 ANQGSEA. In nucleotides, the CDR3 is TGCAGCGCCTTGACTAGCGGGGATACGCAGTATTTT. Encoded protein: CSALTSGDTQYF.